The 25 T cell receptor beta chains given below trace back to one sample, sequenced in a study of T cell repertoires in cytomegalovirus infection. TCRdb processed the reads anew with MiXCR; each CDR3 protein has one entry. The table lists about 100,000 distinct CDR3 sequences, 25% to 30% of them singletons. These TCRs' antigens remain unknown. Specimen: CD8+ T cells from cultured PBMCs, collected from culture after CMV antigen stimulation. These receptors all come from a human donor in good health (CMV status not recorded). Some clones in this sample may be carry-over from other donors' samples.

This clonotype was observed a few times. This chain joins TRBV12-3 or TRBV12-4 and TRBJ2-3, with 12 positions matching TRBD2. The CDR3 is 20 residues long. With V trimmed by 7 bases and J by 0 bases, 17 bases remained unmatched. DNA for the CDR3: TGTGCCAGCATTGAAGAGGTTCTAGCGGGGGGGCCCGTTAGCACAGATACGCAGTATTTT. Amino acid sequence: CASIEEVLAGGPVSTDTQYF.

This chain uses TRBV2 with TRBJ2-4; 7 nucleotides match TRBD2. Losses at the gene ends were 6 bases for V and 0 bases for J; bases not matched to a gene: 5. The germline gives CDR1 SNHLY, CDR2 FYNNEI. The CDR3 totals 15 residues. The CDR3 is CASRRGTLAKNIQYF. The CDR3 region has the DNA TGTGCCAGCAGGCGGGGGACCCTAGCCAAAAACATTCAGTACTTC.

The gene calls are TRBV7-3 and TRBJ2-1, with 12 bases lining up with TRBD2. CDR1 is SGHTA and CDR2 is FQGTGA in the germline V gene. V was pared by 5 bases and J by 4 bases, with 3 bases of the junction left unmatched. This CDR3 spans 15 amino acids. The CDR3 reads CASSRTSGVYNEQFF. For the CDR3, the DNA is TGTGCCAGCAGCAGGACTAGCGGGGTGTACAATGAGCAGTTCTTC.

This clonotype was detected a few times. This chain uses TRBV27 with TRBJ1-1; tentative D call: TRBD1 (6 bases). CDR3 size: 16 residues. V was pared by 5 bases and J by 0 bases, with 16 bases between. Looked up from germline, CDR1 is MNHEY and CDR2 is SMNVEV (reference sequence). The CDR3 DNA follows: TGTGCCAGCAGTCTCCTAGGACAGCTTGTGAACACTGAAGCTTTCTTT. Translated: CASSLLGQLVNTEAFF.

This clonotype was seen a handful of times. The rearrangement uses TRBV19 and TRBJ2-7; 11 bases fit TRBD2. The CDR3 has 15 amino acids. J lost 4 bases, V lost 3 bases, and 5 bases had no gene match. Germline loops: CDR1 LNHDA, CDR2 SQIVND (reference sequence). DNA for the CDR3: TGTGCCAGTAGTATCGGTAGCGGGGGGGCGTACGAGCAGTACTTC. As protein: CASSIGSGGAYEQYF.

This sequence joins TRBV5-4 and TRBJ2-7; D unclear. CDR1 is SGHNT and CDR2 is YYREEE in the germline V gene (reference sequence). V was shortened by 10 bases and J by 2 bases, with 16 bases between the two germline ends. The CDR3 sequence is 13 residues long. Written as DNA, the CDR3 is TGTGCCCTAGAGACGAGTCCCGCCTACGAGCAGTACTTC. It specifies CALETSPAYEQYF.

The chain employs TRBV13 and TRBJ1-2; 11 nucleotides agree with TRBD1. The CDR3 is 14 residues long. CDR1 and CDR2 (germline): PRHDT, FYEKMQ (reference sequence). The V segment lost 5 bases and the J segment 8 bases; nucleotides outside the gene matches: 7. The CDR3 protein is CASSTGTGGSGYTF. The CDR3 DNA sequence: TGTGCCAGCAGCACGGGGACAGGGGGAAGCGGCTACACCTTC. The full variable domain, in which reference TRBV13 and TRBJ1-2 provide the parts outside the CDR3, is AAGVIQSPRHLIKEKRETATLKCYPIPRHDTVYWYQQGPGQDPQFLISFYEKMQSDKGSIPDRFSAQQFSDYHSELNMSSLELGDSALYFCASSTGTGGSGYTFGSGTRLTVV.

The rearrangement uses TRBV12-5 and TRBJ2-1; D call uncertain. This CDR3 region has 15 residues. Germline-derived CDR1 and CDR2 are LGHNT and FRNRAP. V was clipped by 0 bases and J by 8 bases, with 14 bases between them. The CDR3 DNA follows: TGTGCTAGTGGTTTGGTCCCCGATTCCCCCCATGAGCAGTTCTTC. It codes for CASGLVPDSPHEQFF.

This clonotype turned up a few times. This sequence joins TRBV24-1 and TRBJ1-2; 9 nucleotides agree with TRBD1. Germline CDR1 KGHDR, CDR2 SFDVKD. J lost 6 bases, V lost 3 bases, and 10 bases had no gene match. The CDR3 is made up of 16 amino acids. The chain's CDR3 is CATSDGDRAWGDGYTF. In DNA, the CDR3 is TGTGCCACCAGTGATGGGGACAGGGCCTGGGGCGATGGCTACACCTTC.

At least ten counts were recorded for this clonotype. This sequence joins TRBV6-5 and TRBJ1-2; unclear D gene. CDR1 and CDR2 (germline): MNHEY, SVGAGI. The germline V and J ends were trimmed by 4 bases and 5 bases, with 20 bases remaining between them. The CDR3 totals 16 residues. CDR3 amino acids: CASSLSGWTGEYGYTF. The CDR3 bases are TGTGCCAGCAGTTTATCCGGCTGGACGGGAGAGTATGGCTACACCTTC.

This clonotype was observed a few times. The chain employs TRBV7-2 and TRBJ1-5, with D maybe TRBD1 (5 bases). Germline CDR1 SGHTA, CDR2 FQGNSA. With 5 bases removed from V and 3 bases from J, the gap between germline ends came to 14 bases. The CDR3 contains 15 residues. The CDR3 bases are TGTGCCAGCAGCCTCACATCGGGGGTCAATCAGCCCCAGCATTTT. Protein: CASSLTSGVNQPQHF.

V is TRBV14 and J is TRBJ1-1; D may be TRBD1 (6 bases). The CDR3 has 15 residues. V lost 1 base and J 6 bases, leaving 15 bases between the germline ends. Germline V gene sequence: CDR1 SGHDN, CDR2 FVKESK. The CDR3 nucleotides are TGTGCCAGCAGCCAAGGTCAGGGGCGGCCCGCTGAAGCTTTCTTT. Its protein product is CASSQGQGRPAEAFF.

The chain links TRBV4-1 to TRBJ2-3; D is possibly TRBD1 or TRBD2 (5 bases each). Germline V lookup: CDR1 MGHRA, CDR2 YSYEKL. The V end was cut by 4 bases, the J end by 0 bases, with 14 bases between. The CDR3 has 16 amino acids. This chain's CDR3 is CASSPRGAISTDTQYF. As DNA, the CDR3 is TGCGCCAGCAGCCCCCGAGGGGCAATAAGCACAGATACGCAGTATTTT.

At least ten counts were recorded for this clonotype. This rearrangement joins TRBV7-2 to TRBJ2-7; perhaps TRBD2 as D (5 bases). Trimming shortened V by 4 bases and J by 4 bases, and 11 bases separated the two germline ends. The CDR3 sequence is 13 residues long. Germline V gives CDR1 SGHTA, CDR2 FQGNSA. The CDR3 loop reads CASSSWAGYEQYF. CDR3 DNA sequence: TGTGCCAGCAGCTCCTGGGCGGGTTACGAGCAGTACTTC.

This clonotype was seen just once. The CDR3 DNA reads TGTGCCAGCAGCCCCGGGCAGGCCCCCCGGACCCAGTACTTC. It translates to CASSPGQAPRTQYF. The gene calls are TRBV7-9 and TRBJ2-5; D is unclear. V lost 5 bases and J 7 bases, leaving 17 bases between the germline ends. The CDR3 sequence is 14 residues long. CDR1 SEHNR and CDR2 FQNEAQ come from the germline V gene (reference sequence).

V usage is TRBV7-6 and J usage is TRBJ1-1; D uncertain. The V end was cut by 5 bases, the J end by 4 bases, with 14 bases between. The CDR3 sequence is 14 residues long. Germline V gene lookup returns CDR1 SGHVS and CDR2 FNYEAQ. As DNA, the CDR3 is TGTGCCAGCAGCCCGATAGGGTCGGTCACTGAAGCTTTCTTT. Translation gives CASSPIGSVTEAFF.

This chain connects TRBV9 to TRBJ1-5; a possible D gene is TRBD1 (6 bases). The V gene's germline CDR1 is SGDLS and CDR2 YYNGEE. This CDR3 region has 14 residues. V lost 2 bases to trimming and J lost 4 bases, with 10 bases between them. CDR3 region: CASSVEGGNQPQHF. The DNA of the CDR3 is TGTGCCAGCAGCGTCGAGGGGGGGAATCAGCCCCAGCATTTT.

This clonotype came up a few times. The genes are TRBV5-6 and TRBJ1-1; TRBD1 is a possible D gene (5 bases). The CDR3 is 14 amino acids. The V gene lost 2 bases and the J gene lost 7 bases, with 15 bases spanning the gap. The germline gives CDR1 SGHDT, CDR2 YYEEEE. CDR3 nucleotides: TGTGCCAGCAGCTTTCGGGCCGGAGGGGATGAAGCTTTCTTT. Protein: CASSFRAGGDEAFF.

The rearrangement links TRBV7-9 to TRBJ1-1; D perhaps matches TRBD1 (6 bases). Per germline, CDR1 SEHNR and CDR2 FQNEAQ (reference sequence). The CDR3 covers 15 residues. Trimming cost V 3 bases and J 0 bases, with 11 bases left between them. CDR3 sequence reads: CASSFSGQLNTEAFF. The CDR3 DNA reads TGTGCCAGCAGCTTCTCCGGACAGTTGAACACTGAAGCTTTCTTT. The full variable domain, completed using reference TRBV7-9 and TRBJ1-1, is DTGVSQNPRHKITKRGQNVTFRCDPISEHNRLYWYRQTLGQGPEFLTYFQNEAQLEKSRLLSDRFSAERPKGSFSTLEIQRTEQGDSAMYLCASSFSGQLNTEAFFGQGTRLTVV.

The chain couples TRBV7-6 to TRBJ2-7, with unresolved D. CDR1 is SGHVS and CDR2 is FNYEAQ in the germline V gene. The CDR3 length is 13 residues. Trimming stripped 1 base from V and 0 bases from J, with 4 bases between. The CDR3 DNA reads TGTGCCAGCAGCTTAGACACCTCCTACGAGCAGTACTTC. It encodes CASSLDTSYEQYF.

This clonotype was observed at least ten times. This chain connects TRBV2 to TRBJ2-3; 10 nucleotides align to TRBD2. V lost 5 bases and J lost 4; bases outside the gene matches: 9. The CDR3 spans 16 residues. Germline CDR1 reads SNHLY; CDR2 reads FYNNEI. CDR3 sequence: CASSRQSGGAPDTQYF. The CDR3 DNA sequence: TGTGCCAGCAGTCGGCAAAGCGGGGGGGCCCCAGATACGCAGTATTTT.

This clonotype appeared a few times. The chain carries TRBV7-8 and TRBJ2-5, with a weak D call TRBD2 (5 bases). The V gene lost 4 bases and the J gene lost 4 bases, with 16 bases spanning the gap. This CDR3 has 15 residues. The germline CDR1 and CDR2 sequences are SGHVS and FQNEAQ. CDR3 nucleotides: TGTGCCAGCAGCTCCGGGAACTTATGGAGAGAGACCCAGTACTTC. Residues: CASSSGNLWRETQYF.

This clonotype was picked up a small number of times. The rearrangement links TRBV7-6 to TRBJ2-7; TRBD1 matches 7 bases. This CDR3 is 13 amino acids long. V lost 4 bases to trimming and J lost 5 bases; unmatched junction nucleotides: 5. Germline CDR1 reads SGHVS; CDR2 reads FNYEAQ. The CDR3 sequence is CASSSDRAHEQYF. The DNA for the CDR3 is TGTGCCAGCAGCTCCGACAGGGCCCACGAGCAGTACTTC.

This rearrangement joins TRBV9 to TRBJ2-2; 10 bases fit TRBD2. This CDR3 spans 16 amino acids. The V gene end was trimmed by 3 bases and the J gene end by 6 bases; junction bases not matched to a gene: 8. Germline assignment: CDR1 SGDLS and CDR2 YYNGEE. In nucleotides, the CDR3 is TGTGCCAGCAGCGCCAGCGGGGGGGCCTCAGCCGGGGAGCTGTTTTTT. It yields the protein CASSASGGASAGELFF.

The chain is built from TRBV7-9 and TRBJ2-7; 7 nucleotides agree with TRBD1. CDR3 length: 15 residues. The V gene end was trimmed by 5 bases and the J gene end by 1 base; junction bases not matched to a gene: 8. Per germline, CDR1 SEHNR and CDR2 FQNEAQ (reference sequence). The CDR3 DNA reads TGTGCCAGCAGCGTGGGACAGAGCCCGTCCTACGAGCAGTACTTC. Translated: CASSVGQSPSYEQYF. The whole variable domain, filled in from reference TRBV7-9 and TRBJ2-7, reads DTGVSQNPRHKITKRGQNVTFRCDPISEHNRLYWYRQTLGQGPEFLTYFQNEAQLEKSRLLSDRFSAERPKGSFSTLEIQRTEQGDSAMYLCASSVGQSPSYEQYFGPGTRLTVT.